The subject of this entry is one T cell receptor beta chain. What it binds is unknown. CDR3 length equals 15 residues. V shed 2 bases, J shed 2 bases, and the junction held 4 bases outside the gene matches. Germline V gene lookup returns CDR1 SGHDT and CDR2 YYEEEE. Generated by immunoSEQ multiplex PCR, the TCRdb table keeps only in-frame clones and is missing some. The table includes under 11,000 clones, roughly 96% detected once. These data are taken from a study of monozygotic twins with cystic fibrosis. Study-wide context: With about 16 PCR cycles, barcoded libraries came from about 3.2 micrograms of fragmented DNA.

Study conclusions and caveats: Unrelated CF individuals shared fewer identical clonotypes than monozygotic CF twins. Clonality was generally low (median roughly 0.01), higher in the most severe patients. V usage most resembled the co-twin in 13 of 16 pairs.

The clonotype originates from a boy between 5 and 17 years old with cystic fibrosis. Sequencing was done on a sample of blood. The gene calls are TRBV5-6 and TRBJ2-4; 7 bases match TRBD2. CDR3 coding DNA: TGTGCCAGCAGCTTAGGCGGGAGCTCCAAAAACATTCAGTACTTC. As protein: CASSLGGSSKNIQYF. Drawing the rest from reference TRBV5-6 and TRBJ2-4, the complete variable domain is DAGVTQSPTHLIKTRGQQVTLRCSPKSGHDTVSWYQQALGQGPQFIFQYYEEEERQRGNFPDRFSGHQFPNYSSELNVNALLLGDSALYLCASSLGGSSKNIQYFGAGTRLSVL.